This entry is about one T cell receptor beta chain. The data are from a study of blood T cell repertoires in COVID-19. Study processing details: Estimates of nucleated cell counts were drawn from the amplification of reference gene primers. Generated by immunoSEQ multiplex PCR, the TCRdb table keeps only in-frame clones and is missing some. V, J and clone size were drawn from that table, and D and trimming were deduced from the DNA. This sample has more than 200,000 clones, with about 85% found just once. With 5 bases removed from V and 5 bases from J, the gap between germline ends came to 4 bases. CDR1 and CDR2 (germline): SGHTA, FQGNSA. CDR3 length equals 11 residues.

The chain couples TRBV7-2 to TRBJ2-1, with D unresolved. This receptor was obtained from a woman older than 75 with COVID-19, enrolled during active disease. The sequenced sample consisted of peripheral blood. The chain's CDR3 is CASSRDNEQFF. CDR3 nucleotide sequence: TGTGCCAGCAGCCGTGACAATGAGCAGTTCTTC.